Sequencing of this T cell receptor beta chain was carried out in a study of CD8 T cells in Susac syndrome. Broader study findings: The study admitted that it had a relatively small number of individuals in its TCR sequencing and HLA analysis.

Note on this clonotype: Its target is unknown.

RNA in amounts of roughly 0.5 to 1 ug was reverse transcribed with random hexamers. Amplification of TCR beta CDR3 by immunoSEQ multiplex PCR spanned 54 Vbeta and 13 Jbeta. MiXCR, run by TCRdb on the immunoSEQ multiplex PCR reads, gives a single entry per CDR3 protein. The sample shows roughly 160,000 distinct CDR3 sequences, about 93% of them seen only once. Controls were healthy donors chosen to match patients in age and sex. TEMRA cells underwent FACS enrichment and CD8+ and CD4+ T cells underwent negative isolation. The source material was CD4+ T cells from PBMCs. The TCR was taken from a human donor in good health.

CDR3: CASSLGASGGSSHNEQFF. CDR3 DNA: TGTGCCAGCAGCTTAGGTGCTAGCGGGGGTTCCTCTCACAATGAGCAGTTCTTC. V and J are TRBV11-2 and TRBJ2-1; 10 nucleotides line up with TRBD2. There are 18 residues in the CDR3. Looked up from germline, CDR1 is SGHAT and CDR2 is FQNNGV. Trimming cost V 1 base and J 5 bases; bases outside gene matches: 11.